The sequence of this T cell receptor (beta chain) was determined in a study of metastatic and nonmetastatic thyroid tumors. Across the study: Comparison of repertoires was carried out across blood and tumor or nodule tissue from malignant and benign thyroid patients. Study findings and constraints: According to reports, the diversity of TCR beta was significantly higher in malignant thyroid tumors than in benign nodules, and this held in both blood and tumor samples.

CDR3 length equals 13 residues. CDR1 and CDR2 from the germline V gene are KGHDR and SFDVKD. Turning to this clone: Its cognate antigen is unknown. A read error may account for a junction end that differs from germline.

In the original workflow: A papillary thyroid cancer distant-metastasis classifier was built from CDR3 differences across clinicopathological groups. Using MiXCR, TCRdb re-called clones from the PCR reads. The authors' filters were not applied to this entry. The table lists roughly 55,000 clones, 15% to 20% of them singletons, with almost 9.5% in the top ten. Thyroid surgery was preceded by no treatment in any patient. This clonotype was obtained from a male donor with papillary thyroid cancer or a benign thyroid nodule (not recorded which). Some clones in this sample may be carry-over from other donors' samples. V usage is TRBV24-1 and J usage is TRBJ2-3, with D possibly being TRBD1 (6 bases). Source material: blood. The CDR3 coding sequence is TGTACCACAAAGCAGGACAGCTCAGATACGCAGTATTTT. Residues: CTTKQDSSDTQYF.